These 26 T cell receptor beta chains came from one sample sequenced in a study of T cell responses to AZD1222 COVID-19 vaccine. This table comes from immunoSEQ multiplex PCR, and its TCRdb copy is limited to in-frame clones, with some not included. The sample consists of roughly 150,000 clones, under 95% of them appearing once. The sample here was peripheral blood, taken on day 0 of AZD1222 vaccination. Receptors were obtained from an adult in good health.

The rearrangement links TRBV3-1 (or the pseudogene TRBV3-2) to TRBJ1-3; D is unclear. In germline, CDR1 is LGHDT, CDR2 YNNKEL (reference sequence). The CDR3 runs to 12 residues. Trimming took off 5 bases at V and 0 bases at J, with 2 bases between the two ends. The CDR3 loop is CASSFSGNTIYF. For the CDR3, the DNA is TGTGCCAGCAGCTTCTCTGGAAACACCATATATTTT.

V is TRBV28 and J is TRBJ1-2, with D perhaps TRBD1 (6 bases). This CDR3 region has 17 residues. V lost 2 bases to trimming and J lost 1 base, with 17 bases between them. From germline, CDR1 is MDHEN and CDR2 SYDVKM. This chain's CDR3 is CASSLRPGARGNYGYTF. The DNA for the CDR3 is TGTGCCAGCAGTTTAAGGCCGGGGGCGCGGGGTAACTATGGCTACACCTTC.

V usage is TRBV2 and J usage is TRBJ2-1; TRBD1 is a possible D gene (5 bases). V was shortened by 7 bases and J by 0 bases, with 19 bases between the two germline ends. The germline V gene encodes CDR1 SNHLY and CDR2 FYNNEI. The CDR3 extends over 17 amino acids. DNA of the CDR3: TGTGCCAGCAACCCTGTACAGGTATGGAGCTCCTACAATGAGCAGTTCTTC. The encoded protein is CASNPVQVWSSYNEQFF.

V usage is TRBV10-3 and J usage is TRBJ1-5, with D perhaps TRBD1 (5 bases). V lost 0 bases, J lost 4 bases, and 10 bases lay in between. The CDR3 totals 15 residues. CDR1 is ENHRY, CDR2 SYGVKD, per germline. The chain's CDR3 is CAISESSGGNQPQHF. CDR3 DNA: TGTGCCATCAGTGAGTCGAGCGGGGGGAATCAGCCCCAGCATTTT.

This sequence joins TRBV6-5 and TRBJ1-1; tentative D call: TRBD1 (6 bases). The CDR3 has 16 residues. V was clipped by 0 bases and J by 2 bases, with 13 bases between them. CDR1 is MNHEY and CDR2 is SVGAGI in the germline V gene. CDR3 sequence: CASSYSGGDGNTEAFF. CDR3 DNA sequence: TGTGCCAGCAGTTACTCAGGGGGGGACGGAAACACTGAAGCTTTCTTT.

This sequence joins TRBV20-1 and TRBJ2-5; 9 bases map to TRBD1. The V gene end was trimmed by 3 bases and the J gene end by 2 bases; junction bases not matched to a gene: 22. CDR1 DFQATT and CDR2 SNEGSKA come from the germline V gene (reference sequence). CDR3 length: 20 amino acids. DNA of the CDR3: TGCAGTGCTAGTACGACAGGGGGTTCGAGGATGTGGTTTGGGCAAGAGACCCAGTACTTC. The encoded protein is CSASTTGGSRMWFGQETQYF.

This rearrangement joins TRBV5-1 to TRBJ1-1; perhaps TRBD1 as D (6 bases). The germline V gene encodes CDR1 SGHRS and CDR2 YFSETQ. The V and J ends lost 4 bases and 1 base respectively, with 17 bases between them. This CDR3 has 16 residues. Here the CDR3 DNA reads TGCGCCAGCAGCCCGTACAGGGCCCGGGCGAACACTGAAGCTTTCTTT. Protein: CASSPYRARANTEAFF. The full variable domain, rest sourced from reference TRBV5-1 and TRBJ1-1, is KAGVTQTPRYLIKTRGQQVTLSCSPISGHRSVSWYQQTPGQGLQFLFEYFSETQRNKGNFPGRFSGRQFSNSRSEMNVSTLELGDSALYLCASSPYRARANTEAFFGQGTRLTVV.

The genes are TRBV28 and TRBJ2-3; 12 nucleotides agree with TRBD2. The CDR3 is made up of 17 amino acids. Germline assignment: CDR1 MDHEN and CDR2 SYDVKM. The V gene end was trimmed by 4 bases and the J gene end by 4 bases; junction bases not matched to a gene: 9. In DNA form, the CDR3 reads TGTGCCAGCAGTTCGCAGACTAGCGGGAGACGGGCAGATACGCAGTATTTT. Its translation is CASSSQTSGRRADTQYF.

V gene TRBV5-8 combines with J gene TRBJ2-2; D unclear. Between the trimmed V and J ends, which lost 1 base and 2 bases, there was a span of 15 bases. Germline V lookup: CDR1 SGHTS, CDR2 YDEGEE. The CDR3 is made up of 17 amino acids. The DNA for the CDR3 is TGTGCCAGCAGCTTGATGGTACAAATAACTAACACCGGGGAGCTGTTTTTT. It specifies CASSLMVQITNTGELFF.

In this sample, this clone turned up once. The chain is built from TRBV30 and TRBJ2-5; D remains unclear. This CDR3 comprises 10 residues. Trimming took 1 base from V and 6 from J, leaving 3 bases between them. The V gene's germline CDR1 is GTSNPN and CDR2 SVGIG (reference sequence). The CDR3 bases are TGTGCCTGGAGTGGGAAGACCCAGTACTTC. Translated: CAWSGKTQYF.

The chain recombines TRBV5-1 with TRBJ2-7, with D maybe TRBD1 (5 bases). The germline gives CDR1 SGHRS, CDR2 YFSETQ. Trimming pared 1 base from V and 3 bases from J, leaving 17 bases between. The CDR3 is made up of 16 amino acids. CDR3 coding DNA: TGCGCCAGCAGCTTGAGAGGACAATCCTCCTTCTACGAGCAGTACTTC. Its protein product is CASSLRGQSSFYEQYF. The full variable domain, in which reference TRBV5-1 and TRBJ2-7 provide the parts outside the CDR3, is KAGVTQTPRYLIKTRGQQVTLSCSPISGHRSVSWYQQTPGQGLQFLFEYFSETQRNKGNFPGRFSGRQFSNSRSEMNVSTLELGDSALYLCASSLRGQSSFYEQYFGPGTRLTVT.

The J gene is TRBJ2-1, the V gene TRBV9; D gene uncertain. The V end was cut by 2 bases, the J end by 0 bases, with 3 bases between. CDR1 is SGDLS and CDR2 is YYNGEE in the germline V gene. CDR3 size: 13 residues. CDR3 sequence reads: CASSVRSYNEQFF. The CDR3 DNA reads TGTGCCAGCAGCGTCCGCTCCTACAATGAGCAGTTCTTC.

V is TRBV11-2 and J is TRBJ2-1, with TRBD2 identical over 10 bases. V shed 4 bases, J shed 15 bases, and the junction held 18 bases outside the gene matches. The germline gives CDR1 SGHAT, CDR2 FQNNGV. The CDR3 extends over 16 amino acids. This CDR3 is CASSSVGGASGRGPFF. The CDR3 DNA follows: TGTGCCAGCAGCTCAGTAGGGGGGGCTAGCGGGAGAGGACCGTTCTTC.

The V gene is TRBV30, the J gene TRBJ2-7, with D unclear. CDR3 length: 16 residues. Germline-derived CDR1 and CDR2 are GTSNPN and SVGIG (reference sequence). Trimming removed 4 bases from V and 1 base from J, with 20 bases in between. In DNA form, the CDR3 reads TGTGCCTGGACCTTCCCTCCGGGCGTCGCGTCCTACGAGCAGTACTTC. As protein: CAWTFPPGVASYEQYF.

The genes are TRBV28 and TRBJ1-2; D might be TRBD1 (5 bases). This CDR3 contains 15 residues. The germline V and J ends were trimmed by 5 bases and 1 base, with 14 bases remaining between them. From germline, CDR1 is MDHEN and CDR2 SYDVKM. CDR3 amino acids: CASSPSGGNNYGYTF. The CDR3 DNA is TGTGCCAGCAGTCCATCGGGGGGGAATAACTATGGCTACACCTTC.

V gene TRBV3-1 (or the pseudogene TRBV3-2) combines with J gene TRBJ2-1; 8 bases line up with TRBD1. Germline trimming cut 5 bases from V and 2 bases from J; bases unmatched to any gene: 5. Germline V gives CDR1 LGHDT, CDR2 YNNKEL (reference sequence). The length of the CDR3 is 15 residues. The CDR3 bases are TGTGCCAGCAGCTTCAGGGGGCGCCCCTACAATGAGCAGTTCTTC. Protein product: CASSFRGRPYNEQFF.

This clone was detected once. The chain has TRBV7-2 and TRBJ1-2, with D unresolved. Germline V gene data show CDR1 as SGHTA and CDR2 as FQGNSA. This CDR3 comprises 13 residues. V was pared by 5 bases and J by 2 bases, with 9 bases between. In nucleotides, the CDR3 is TGTGCCAGCAGCCCGTGGGTCAACTATGGCTACACCTTC. It specifies CASSPWVNYGYTF.

This chain uses TRBV30 with TRBJ2-7; the D gene is possibly TRBD1 (6 bases). Trimming stripped 4 bases from V and 2 bases from J, with 15 bases between. The CDR3 sequence is 14 residues long. The V gene's germline CDR1 is GTSNPN and CDR2 SVGIG (reference sequence). The CDR3 bases are TGTGCCTGGAAAGCCCGGGACACCCCCTACGAGCAGTACTTC. It encodes CAWKARDTPYEQYF.

V usage is TRBV6-5 and J usage is TRBJ1-5; 7 bases line up with TRBD1. With 7 bases clipped from V and 2 bases from J, the junction kept 5 bases outside the gene matches. Germline lookup yields CDR1 MNHEY and CDR2 SVGAGI. This CDR3 has 14 amino acids. The CDR3 bases are TGTGCCAGCAAGTCAGGGGGGCGCAATCAGCCCCAGCATTTT. It encodes CASKSGGRNQPQHF.

The chain has TRBV7-9 and TRBJ1-1; D not certain. Trimming took 2 bases from V and 0 from J, leaving 10 bases between them. This CDR3 is built from 15 residues. CDR1 and CDR2 from the germline V gene are SEHNR and FQNEAQ (reference sequence). DNA of the CDR3: TGTGCCAGCAGCTTAACGTCTTGGGTGAACACTGAAGCTTTCTTT. Translating gives CASSLTSWVNTEAFF.

In this sample, this clone turned up once. The rearrangement joins TRBV3-1 (or the pseudogene TRBV3-2) to TRBJ1-2, with a possible D match to TRBD1 (5 bases). V lost 1 base and J lost 0, with 6 bases in between. Germline V gene lookup returns CDR1 LGHDT and CDR2 YNNKEL (reference sequence). This CDR3 is 14 amino acids long. CDR3 sequence (DNA): TGTGCCAGCAGCCAAGCAGGGTCTAACTATGGCTACACCTTC. Its translation: CASSQAGSNYGYTF.

The chain is built from TRBV7-2 and TRBJ2-5; 7 bases agree with TRBD2. The V gene's germline CDR1 is SGHTA and CDR2 FQGNSA. The J segment lost 1 base and the V segment lost 1 base, leaving 6 bases of the junction unmatched. The CDR3 is 16 residues long. The CDR3 region has the DNA TGTGCCAGCAGCTTAGGGGGCTGGGGGGGCCAAGAGACCCAGTACTTC. Its translation is CASSLGGWGGQETQYF.

V usage is TRBV4-1 and J usage is TRBJ2-7; 8 nucleotides agree with TRBD1. There are 15 residues in the CDR3. CDR1 MGHRA and CDR2 YSYEKL come from the germline V gene. The V and J ends lost 1 base and 0 bases, in that order; junction bases with no gene match: 2. The CDR3 loop is CASSQGQGSSYEQYF. As DNA, the CDR3 is TGCGCCAGCAGCCAAGGACAGGGGTCCTCCTACGAGCAGTACTTC.

Only a few counts were recorded for this clone. The chain links TRBV3-1 (or the pseudogene TRBV3-2) to TRBJ1-1; D gene uncertain. The CDR3 is 11 residues long. V was trimmed by 8 bases and J by 10 bases, leaving 14 bases between them. From germline, CDR1 is LGHDT and CDR2 YNNKEL (reference sequence). Here the CDR3 reads CASRPAFLAFF. The CDR3 region has the DNA TGTGCCAGCCGCCCTGCGTTCTTAGCTTTCTTT.

V is TRBV7-2 and J is TRBJ2-5; no clear D. V was shortened by 1 base and J by 2 bases, with 8 bases between the two germline ends. From germline, CDR1 is SGHTA and CDR2 FQGNSA. CDR3 length equals 14 residues. CDR3 sequence reads: CASSLGPRQETQYF. CDR3 coding DNA: TGTGCCAGCAGCTTAGGCCCCAGACAAGAGACCCAGTACTTC.

The V and J genes are TRBV12-5 and TRBJ1-1; the D gene is possibly TRBD1 (5 bases). The length of the CDR3 is 12 residues. Trimming cost V 6 bases and J 7 bases, with 12 bases left between them. Germline V gene sequence: CDR1 LGHNT, CDR2 FRNRAP. CDR3 protein: CASGHGTGEAFF. CDR3 bases: TGTGCTAGTGGCCATGGAACAGGTGAAGCTTTCTTT.